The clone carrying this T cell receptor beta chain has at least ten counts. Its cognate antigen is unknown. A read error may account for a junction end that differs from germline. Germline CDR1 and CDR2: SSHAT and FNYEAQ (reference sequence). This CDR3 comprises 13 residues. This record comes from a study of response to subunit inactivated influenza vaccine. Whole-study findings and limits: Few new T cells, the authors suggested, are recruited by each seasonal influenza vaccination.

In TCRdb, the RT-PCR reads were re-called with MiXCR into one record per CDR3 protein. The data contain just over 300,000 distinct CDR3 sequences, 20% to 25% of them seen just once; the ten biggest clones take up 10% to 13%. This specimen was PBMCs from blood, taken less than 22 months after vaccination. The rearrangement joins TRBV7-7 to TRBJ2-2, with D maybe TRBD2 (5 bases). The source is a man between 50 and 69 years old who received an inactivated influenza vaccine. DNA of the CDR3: TGTGCTAGCAGCTATGGACGGGGCGGGGAGCTGTTTTTT. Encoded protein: CASSYGRGGELFF.